The 14 T cell receptor beta chains given below trace back to one sample, sequenced in a study of response to subunit inactivated influenza vaccine. TCRdb fed the RT-PCR reads into MiXCR, producing one record per CDR3 protein. Of more than 150,000 distinct CDR3 sequences in the sample, about 10% were seen once. Source: CD8+ T cells sorted from PBMCs, taken roughly 24 months after vaccination. All receptors derive from a man between 45 and 75 years old who received an inactivated influenza vaccine.

This clonotype was counted only a few times. The chain links TRBV27 to TRBJ2-2; 7 bases are shared with TRBD2. V was pared by 3 bases and J by 6 bases, with 1 base of the junction left unmatched. This CDR3 is built from 13 residues. Germline CDR1 reads MNHEY; CDR2 reads SMNVEV (reference sequence). CDR3 sequence (DNA): TGTGCCAGCAGTTTTGCGGGAGCCGGGGAGCTGTTTTTT. Protein product: CASSFAGAGELFF.

The rearrangement joins TRBV2 to TRBJ2-3; 9 bases fit TRBD1. Germline trimming cut 6 bases from V and 1 base from J; bases unmatched to any gene: 8. The length of the CDR3 is 16 residues. CDR1 and CDR2 (germline): SNHLY, FYNNEI. CDR3 in DNA: TGTGCCAGCAGGGCCGGGACAGGGATCGGCACAGATACGCAGTATTTT. This encodes CASRAGTGIGTDTQYF.

The chain joins TRBV6-6 to TRBJ2-1; D is undetermined. Germline-derived CDR1 and CDR2 are MNHNY and SVGAGI (reference sequence). The CDR3 is 13 amino acids. With 5 bases removed from V and 9 bases from J, the gap between germline ends came to 14 bases. For the CDR3, the DNA is TGTGCCAGCAGTCCGGTCGGTGGGGTTGAGCAGTTCTTC. The encoded protein is CASSPVGGVEQFF.

This clonotype came up a few times. V and J are TRBV3-1 and TRBJ2-3; 8 positions agree with TRBD2. Looked up from germline, CDR1 is LGHDT and CDR2 is YNNKEL (reference sequence). This CDR3 is 16 amino acids long. V shed 1 base, J shed 0 bases, and the junction held 3 bases outside the gene matches. The CDR3 nucleotides read TGTGCCAGCAGCCAAGGAAGCGGGAGTAGCACAGATACGCAGTATTTT. Translating it yields CASSQGSGSSTDTQYF.

This clonotype was picked up a small number of times. V and J are TRBV6-2 or TRBV6-3 and TRBJ2-5; no reliable D call. In germline, CDR1 is MNHEY, CDR2 SVGEGT. CDR3 length: 14 amino acids. V was clipped by 0 bases and J by 4 bases, with 9 bases between them. This CDR3 is CASSYSTRRETQYF. The CDR3, as DNA: TGTGCCAGCAGTTACTCGACCAGGAGAGAGACCCAGTACTTC.

Many counts were recorded for this clonotype. This chain links TRBV4-3 with TRBJ2-1, with 7 positions matching TRBD2. Looked up from germline, CDR1 is LGHNA and CDR2 is YSLEER. CDR3 length: 17 amino acids. The J segment lost 4 bases and the V segment lost 0 bases, leaving 9 bases of the junction unmatched. The CDR3 bases are TGCGCCAGCAGCCAAGAAACCTCGACTAGCCAGTACAATGAGCAGTTCTTC. It encodes CASSQETSTSQYNEQFF.

The gene calls are TRBV7-9 and TRBJ2-1; D unclear. CDR1 is SEHNR and CDR2 is FQNEAQ in the germline V gene (reference sequence). Trimming took off 2 bases at V and 5 bases at J, with 10 bases between the two ends. The CDR3 is made up of 14 amino acids. CDR3 sequence reads: CASSLYNANNEQFF. CDR3 coding DNA: TGTGCCAGCAGCTTATATAACGCTAACAATGAGCAGTTCTTC. The entire variable domain, with the rest obtained from reference TRBV7-9 and TRBJ2-1, is as follows: DTGVSQNPRHKITKRGQNVTFRCDPISEHNRLYWYRQTLGQGPEFLTYFQNEAQLEKSRLLSDRFSAERPKGSFSTLEIQRTEQGDSAMYLCASSLYNANNEQFFGPGTRLTVL.

The table lists this clonotype with a count of one. The chain has TRBV10-3 and TRBJ2-5, with unresolved D. The CDR3 has 12 residues. V was pared by 3 bases and J by 3 bases, with 5 bases between. The germline V gene encodes CDR1 ENHRY and CDR2 SYGVKD. The CDR3 protein is CAISDLEETQYF. DNA for the CDR3: TGTGCCATCAGTGATCTTGAAGAGACCCAGTACTTC.

In nucleotides, the CDR3 is TGTGCCAGCAGCCCACGGACTAGCGGGAGAAGGCACGAGCAGTACTTC. Translating it yields CASSPRTSGRRHEQYF. The gene calls are TRBV7-9 and TRBJ2-7; 13 bases line up with TRBD2. The germline gives CDR1 SEHNR, CDR2 FQNEAQ (reference sequence). CDR3 length: 16 residues. Unmatched junction bases numbered 9, after V lost 5 bases and J lost 5 bases.

The chain couples TRBV20-1 to TRBJ2-7; 12 nucleotides agree with TRBD1. Germline lookup yields CDR1 DFQATT and CDR2 SNEGSKA (reference sequence). With 3 bases clipped from V and 1 base from J, the junction kept 7 bases outside the gene matches. This CDR3 spans 16 amino acids. The CDR3 loop is CSARVLGQGASYEQYF. The CDR3 nucleotides are TGCAGTGCTAGGGTATTGGGACAGGGGGCTTCCTACGAGCAGTACTTC.

This clonotype was recorded many times. V usage is TRBV7-3 and J usage is TRBJ2-3, with no clear D. Trimming removed 2 bases at V and 2 bases at J, with 11 bases between. Per germline, CDR1 SGHTA and CDR2 FQGTGA. This CDR3 comprises 15 residues. The CDR3 region has the DNA TGTGCCAGCAGCTTAGGCTACAAGCCCACAGATACGCAGTATTTT. Encoded protein: CASSLGYKPTDTQYF. The variable domain in full, with the rest retrieved from reference TRBV7-3 and TRBJ2-3, is GAGVSQTPSNKVTEKGKYVELRCDPISGHTALYWYRQSLGQGPEFLIYFQGTGAADDSGLPNDRFFAVRPEGSVSTLKIQRTERGDSAVYLCASSLGYKPTDTQYFGPGTRLTVL.

This chain links TRBV29-1 with TRBJ2-1; 8 nucleotides align to TRBD1. This CDR3 spans 19 amino acids. Germline V CDR1 and CDR2: SQVTM, ANQGSEA. V gave up 2 bases and J gave up 5 bases; unmatched junction bases: 20. The CDR3 bases are TGCAGCGTTGAATGGGAGGACAGGGTTCGGTCGGGTATCGACAATGAGCAGTTCTTC. Amino acid sequence: CSVEWEDRVRSGIDNEQFF.

This clonotype came up a few times. This chain joins TRBV12-3 or TRBV12-4 and TRBJ2-1; no definite D call. The V and J ends lost 1 base and 7 bases respectively, with 20 bases between them. There are 17 residues in the CDR3. CDR3 residues: CASSLVGLKSVFNEQFF. CDR3 DNA sequence: TGTGCCAGCAGTTTAGTCGGGTTAAAGTCGGTTTTTAATGAGCAGTTCTTC.

The chain couples TRBV25-1 to TRBJ2-5, with 7 bases aligning to TRBD1. Unmatched junction bases numbered 8, after V lost 2 bases and J lost 5 bases. Germline lookup yields CDR1 MGHDK and CDR2 SYGVNS. This CDR3 is 15 amino acids long. CDR3 nucleotides: TGTGCCAGCAGTGAAGTAGAGGGGGCGATGGAGACCCAGTACTTC. Encoded protein: CASSEVEGAMETQYF.